This entry features one TCR beta chain sequence. This specimen comes from a study of OX40 agonist ivuxolimab in advanced cancers. Study background: Past anti-PD-1, anti-PD-L1 or anti-CTLA-4 therapy was accepted, and approximately 37% had received some.

Profiling relied on immunoSEQ multiplex PCR, and the TCRdb table lists in-frame clones only, not all of them. The data contain around 15,000 clones, about 85% of them seen just once; the ten biggest clones take up roughly an eighth. V was clipped by 0 bases and J by 0 bases, with 9 bases between them. Germline CDR1 and CDR2: LGHNA and YSLEER. This CDR3 is built from 17 residues. The TCR was taken from an adult with an advanced solid tumor such as melanoma, head and neck, liver or kidney cancer. Source: CD4+ or CD8+ T cells sorted from blood, taken in a trial of the OX40 agonist ivuxolimab. The V gene is TRBV4-3, the J gene TRBJ2-6; no clear D gene. CDR3 protein: CASSQDRWLSGANVLTF. The CDR3 coding sequence is TGCGCCAGCAGCCAAGATCGTTGGCTCTCTGGGGCCAACGTCCTGACTTTC.